This passage covers 29 T cell receptor beta chains from one sample sequenced in a study of OX40 agonist ivuxolimab in advanced cancers. This table comes from immunoSEQ multiplex PCR, and its TCRdb copy is limited to in-frame clones, with some not included. The sample carries under 85,000 clones, 80% to 90% recorded once. The sequencing used CD4+ or CD8+ T cells sorted from blood, collected in a trial of the OX40 agonist ivuxolimab. These receptors originate from an adult with an advanced solid tumor such as melanoma, head and neck, liver or kidney cancer.

The chain joins TRBV5-1 to TRBJ1-5; 9 bases are a match to TRBD1. J was trimmed by 7 bases and V by 0 bases; bases with no gene match: 5. Germline CDR1 and CDR2: SGHRS and YFSETQ. CDR3 length: 15 amino acids. In DNA, the CDR3 is TGCGCCAGCAGCTTGGGTGGGACAGGGAGCCAGCCCCAGCATTTT. This translates into CASSLGGTGSQPQHF. The full variable domain, with the rest looked up from reference TRBV5-1 and TRBJ1-5, is KAGVTQTPRYLIKTRGQQVTLSCSPISGHRSVSWYQQTPGQGLQFLFEYFSETQRNKGNFPGRFSGRQFSNSRSEMNVSTLELGDSALYLCASSLGGTGSQPQHFGDGTRLSIL.

This chain links TRBV6-6 with TRBJ2-2; D gene ambiguous. There are 13 residues in the CDR3. V was pared by 2 bases and J by 4 bases, with 5 bases between. Germline lookup yields CDR1 MNHNY and CDR2 SVGAGI (reference sequence). The CDR3 DNA reads TGTGCCAGCAGTTACGTCAGCACCGGGGAGCTGTTTTTT. It codes for CASSYVSTGELFF.

This clone appeared a few times. The gene calls are TRBV27 and TRBJ1-2; D is undetermined. The CDR3 spans 14 residues. Per the germline V gene, CDR1 is MNHEY and CDR2 is SMNVEV (reference sequence). V was trimmed by 6 bases and J by 4 bases, leaving 15 bases between them. As DNA, the CDR3 is TGTGCCAGCAGCTCCCGGATCGCCCTCTATGGCTACACCTTC. Amino acids: CASSSRIALYGYTF.

This clone occurred once. V is TRBV5-6 and J is TRBJ2-7; a weak D match, TRBD1 (5 bases). Trimming stripped 0 bases from V and 4 bases from J, with 14 bases between. The CDR3 spans 15 residues. Germline loops: CDR1 SGHDT, CDR2 YYEEEE. CDR3 protein: CASSLVSGYSYEQYF. CDR3 nucleotides: TGTGCCAGCAGCTTGGTATCAGGGTACTCTTACGAGCAGTACTTC.

V gene TRBV7-2 combines with J gene TRBJ2-2, with D possibly TRBD2 on 6 matching bases. The CDR3 covers 16 residues. V was trimmed by 5 bases and J by 6 bases, leaving 19 bases between them. The germline gives CDR1 SGHTA, CDR2 FQGNSA. The CDR3 loop is CASSQRGGHLAGELFF. Here the CDR3 DNA reads TGTGCCAGCAGCCAACGTGGAGGGCATTTAGCCGGGGAGCTGTTTTTT.

The chain recombines TRBV14 with TRBJ1-3; D remains ambiguous. Per the germline V gene, CDR1 is SGHDN and CDR2 is FVKESK. The germline V and J ends were trimmed by 0 bases and 2 bases, with 5 bases remaining between them. CDR3 length equals 14 residues. The DNA of the CDR3 is TGTGCCAGCAGCCAAGACTTTACTGGAAACACCATATATTTT. It translates to CASSQDFTGNTIYF.

The genes are TRBV5-1 and TRBJ2-6; D unresolved. CDR3 length: 18 residues. V lost 0 bases and J lost 0, with 13 bases in between. Germline V gene lookup returns CDR1 SGHRS and CDR2 YFSETQ. The CDR3 protein is CASSLGGHLGSGANVLTF. In DNA, the CDR3 is TGCGCCAGCAGCTTGGGGGGTCACTTGGGCTCTGGGGCCAACGTCCTGACTTTC.

The chain has TRBV6-6 and TRBJ1-2, with D perhaps TRBD1 (6 bases). V lost 8 bases and J lost 3, with 13 bases in between. CDR3 length: 13 residues. CDR1 and CDR2 from the germline V gene are MNHNY and SVGAGI (reference sequence). The CDR3 DNA reads TGTGCCAGCGCAGGGGAGTGGCACTATGGCTACACCTTC. Protein sequence: CASAGEWHYGYTF.

This clone was counted once. The chain couples TRBV6-1 to TRBJ2-5, with 7 bases aligning to TRBD2. Germline-derived CDR1 and CDR2 are MNHNS and SASEGT. After removal of 1 base from V and 1 base from J, the junction contained 9 bases not matched to a gene. CDR3 size: 17 residues. DNA of the CDR3: TGTGCCAGCAGTGAAGGGGTTGGGCTAGCGGTCCAAGAGACCCAGTACTTC. It encodes CASSEGVGLAVQETQYF.

The chain joins TRBV4-3 to TRBJ2-7; possibly TRBD1 or TRBD2 for D (5 bases each). The CDR3 sequence is 14 residues long. With 4 bases removed from V and 3 bases from J, the gap between germline ends came to 13 bases. Germline values: CDR1 LGHNA, CDR2 YSLEER. The CDR3 sequence: CASSLREIGYEQYF. The CDR3 bases are TGCGCCAGCAGCCTCAGGGAGATAGGCTACGAGCAGTACTTC.

This chain uses TRBV14 with TRBJ2-7; D perhaps matches TRBD2 (5 bases). The CDR3 loop spans 13 amino acids. V lost 4 bases and J lost 3, with 10 bases in between. CDR1 is SGHDN and CDR2 is FVKESK in the germline V gene. The CDR3 DNA reads TGTGCCAGCAGCCGAGGCGACTACTACGAGCAGTACTTC. Translating gives CASSRGDYYEQYF.

Only a few counts were recorded for this clone. The J gene is TRBJ1-5, the V gene TRBV27, with no clear D. The germline CDR1 and CDR2 sequences are MNHEY and SMNVEV (reference sequence). The CDR3 extends over 12 amino acids. V gave up 5 bases and J gave up 6 bases, with 8 bases separating them. The CDR3 DNA sequence: TGTGCCAGCAGTCACTGGGGTCAGCCCCAGCATTTT. The encoded protein is CASSHWGQPQHF.

This chain joins TRBV7-2 and TRBJ1-1, with a possible D match to TRBD1 (6 bases). Trimming stripped 4 bases from V and 5 bases from J, with 14 bases between. The germline gives CDR1 SGHTA, CDR2 FQGNSA. The CDR3 is made up of 14 amino acids. The CDR3 spells CASSSNRDVTEAFF. As DNA, the CDR3 is TGTGCCAGCAGCTCCAACAGGGATGTAACTGAAGCTTTCTTT.

The chain links TRBV27 to TRBJ1-6; 9 nucleotides match TRBD1. This CDR3 is 14 amino acids long. The V gene end was trimmed by 5 bases and the J gene end by 9 bases; junction bases not matched to a gene: 5. The germline gives CDR1 MNHEY, CDR2 SMNVEV (reference sequence). The CDR3 nucleotides are TGTGCCAGCAGTCCTCTGACAGGGGGTTCACCCCTCCACTTT. It specifies CASSPLTGGSPLHF.

V and J are TRBV4-1 and TRBJ1-2, with D possibly matching TRBD1 (6 bases). This CDR3 is built from 15 residues. Germline V gene sequence: CDR1 MGHRA, CDR2 YSYEKL. With 6 bases removed from V and 0 bases from J, the gap between germline ends came to 14 bases. CDR3 residues: CASRPNRDPNYGYTF. CDR3 coding DNA: TGCGCCAGCAGACCCAACAGGGACCCTAACTATGGCTACACCTTC.

The gene calls are TRBV7-2 and TRBJ2-3, with a tentative D call TRBD1 (6 bases). The germline V gene has CDR1 SGHTA and CDR2 FQGNSA. CDR3 length: 15 residues. V was clipped by 5 bases and J by 7 bases, with 19 bases between them. The CDR3 DNA reads TGTGCCAGCAGCCAGGGCCCTGGACAGCGGAATACGCAGTATTTT. Translated, it gives CASSQGPGQRNTQYF.

V and J are TRBV27 and TRBJ2-7, with D unresolved. The CDR3 spans 11 residues. V was trimmed by 4 bases and J by 3 bases, leaving 4 bases between them. Germline V gene sequence: CDR1 MNHEY, CDR2 SMNVEV (reference sequence). This chain's CDR3 is CASSYRYEQYF. CDR3 DNA sequence: TGTGCCAGCAGTTACCGCTACGAGCAGTACTTC.

The chain employs TRBV30 and TRBJ1-1; 7 bases line up with TRBD1. The CDR3 covers 14 residues. Germline values: CDR1 GTSNPN, CDR2 SVGIG (reference sequence). Losses at the gene ends were 4 bases for V and 3 bases for J; bases not matched to a gene: 8. For the CDR3, the DNA is TGTGCCTGGAAACCGGGACAGATATACACTGAAGCTTTCTTT. Translating gives CAWKPGQIYTEAFF.

The chain is built from TRBV4-3 and TRBJ2-1; D gene unclear. The CDR3 has 12 residues. V shed 0 bases and J shed 15 bases, with 12 bases lying between them. Germline V lookup: CDR1 LGHNA, CDR2 YSLEER. CDR3 protein: CASSQDFDPPFF. The CDR3 DNA reads as TGCGCCAGCAGCCAAGATTTCGACCCCCCGTTCTTC.

The genes are TRBV19 and TRBJ1-2; maybe TRBD1 (6 bases). The CDR3 has 12 amino acids. V was cut by 9 bases and J by 6 bases, with 14 bases left in between. Germline V lookup: CDR1 LNHDA, CDR2 SQIVND (reference sequence). CDR3 nucleotide sequence: TGTGCCAGGCCAAAGGGGGGTAATGGCTACACCTTC. The encoded protein is CARPKGGNGYTF.

V gene TRBV28 combines with J gene TRBJ1-1; 7 bases are a match to TRBD1. Trimming took 5 bases from V and 0 from J; bases not matched to a gene: 3. CDR1 and CDR2 (germline): MDHEN, SYDVKM. This CDR3 spans 14 amino acids. The CDR3 reads CASSLGTVNTEAFF. The CDR3 nucleotides read TGTGCCAGCAGTCTAGGGACAGTGAACACTGAAGCTTTCTTT.

This chain joins TRBV7-2 and TRBJ2-7; D perhaps matches TRBD1 (5 bases). The CDR3 runs 13 residues. Looked up from germline, CDR1 is SGHTA and CDR2 is FQGNSA. V lost 0 bases, J lost 6 bases, and 9 bases lay in between. CDR3 coding DNA: TGTGCCAGCAGCTTAGCAGGGGCGTCCGAGCAGTACTTC. Its protein product is CASSLAGASEQYF.

The chain couples TRBV5-4 to TRBJ2-7, with 10 bases fitting TRBD1. Germline trimming cut 3 bases from V and 4 bases from J; bases unmatched to any gene: 7. The CDR3 is made up of 15 amino acids. Germline-derived CDR1 and CDR2 are SGHNT and YYREEE (reference sequence). The CDR3 nucleotides read TGTGCCAGCAGCTCACGAAGACAGGGGGCATACGAGCAGTACTTC. Translated, it gives CASSSRRQGAYEQYF.

The V call is TRBV11-2, the J call TRBJ2-1; 11 nucleotides agree with TRBD2. The germline V gene encodes CDR1 SGHAT and CDR2 FQNNGV. CDR3 size: 15 residues. The ends lost 3 bases at V and 7 bases at J; junction bases unmatched: 5. The CDR3 spells CASSLSGLAENEQFF. DNA of the CDR3: TGTGCCAGCAGCTTGTCGGGACTAGCGGAAAATGAGCAGTTCTTC. Together with reference TRBV11-2 and TRBJ2-1, the CDR3 gives the full variable domain: EAGVAQSPRYKIIEKRQSVAFWCNPISGHATLYWYQQILGQGPKLLIQFQNNGVVDDSQLPKDRFSAERLKGVDSTLKIQPAKLEDSAVYLCASSLSGLAENEQFFGPGTRLTVL.

V is TRBV7-2 and J is TRBJ2-7; 8 nucleotides line up with TRBD2. CDR1 is SGHTA, CDR2 FQGNSA, per germline. This CDR3 is 13 amino acids long. The ends lost 6 bases at V and 4 bases at J; junction bases unmatched: 5. CDR3 sequence (DNA): TGTGCCAGCAGAGCTAGCGGGTCTTACGAGCAGTACTTC. Its protein is CASRASGSYEQYF.

The chain employs TRBV2 and TRBJ2-1; 7 nucleotides align to TRBD1. The germline V gene has CDR1 SNHLY and CDR2 FYNNEI. This CDR3 region has 14 residues. Trimming cost V 5 bases and J 8 bases; bases outside gene matches: 9. CDR3 residues: CASSRQGEVHEQFF. As DNA, the CDR3 is TGTGCCAGCAGTAGACAGGGCGAGGTTCATGAGCAGTTCTTC.

The chain employs TRBV6-6 and TRBJ2-3; D not certain. Trimming pared 1 base from V and 5 bases from J, leaving 1 base between. The CDR3 sequence is 11 residues long. CDR1 MNHNY and CDR2 SVGAGI come from the germline V gene (reference sequence). The CDR3 reads CASSYLDTQYF. The CDR3 nucleotides read TGTGCCAGCAGTTACTTAGATACGCAGTATTTT.

This clone occurred once. V usage is TRBV7-2 and J usage is TRBJ2-6; D call uncertain. The germline CDR1 and CDR2 sequences are SGHTA and FQGNSA. The CDR3 covers 17 residues. Trimming removed 3 bases at V and 2 bases at J, with 14 bases between. The CDR3 DNA reads TGTGCCAGCAGCTTCTCAAGAGGAGTACCTGGGGCCAACGTCCTGACTTTC. Protein sequence: CASSFSRGVPGANVLTF.

As for this clone: The sample carries other DNA sequences with the same CDR3. This chain joins TRBV18 and TRBJ2-5; D gene unclear. Germline CDR1 is KGHSH and CDR2 is LQKENI. The CDR3 length is 12 residues. V lost 3 bases and J 1 base, leaving 3 bases between the germline ends. The CDR3 region is CASSPVQETQYF. Here the CDR3 DNA reads TGTGCCAGCTCACCTGTCCAAGAGACCCAGTACTTC.